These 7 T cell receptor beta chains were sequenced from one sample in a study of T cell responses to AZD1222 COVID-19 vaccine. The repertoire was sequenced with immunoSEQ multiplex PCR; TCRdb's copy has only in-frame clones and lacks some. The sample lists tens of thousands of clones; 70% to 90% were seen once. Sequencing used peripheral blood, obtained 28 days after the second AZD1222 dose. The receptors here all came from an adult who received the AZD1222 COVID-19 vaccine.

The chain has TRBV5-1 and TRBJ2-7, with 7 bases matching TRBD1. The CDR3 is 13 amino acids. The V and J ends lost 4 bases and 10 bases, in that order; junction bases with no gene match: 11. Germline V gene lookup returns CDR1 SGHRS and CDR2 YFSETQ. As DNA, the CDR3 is TGCGCCAGCAGCGGAACCGACAGGGTTGAACAGTACTTC. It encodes CASSGTDRVEQYF.

The CDR3 protein is CASSLENYGYTF. CDR3 DNA sequence: TGTGCCAGCAGCCTGGAGAACTATGGCTACACCTTC. The chain couples TRBV6-2 or TRBV6-3 to TRBJ1-2; D gene unclear. This CDR3 has 12 amino acids. V was trimmed by 6 bases and J by 2 bases, leaving 7 bases between them. Germline-derived CDR1 and CDR2 are MNHEY and SVGEGT.

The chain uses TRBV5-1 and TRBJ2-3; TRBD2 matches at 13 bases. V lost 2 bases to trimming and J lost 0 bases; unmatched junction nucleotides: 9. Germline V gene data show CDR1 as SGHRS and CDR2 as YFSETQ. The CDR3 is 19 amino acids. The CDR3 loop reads CASSLPGTSGESSTDTQYF. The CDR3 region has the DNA TGCGCCAGCAGCTTACCCGGGACTAGCGGGGAGTCTAGCACAGATACGCAGTATTTT.

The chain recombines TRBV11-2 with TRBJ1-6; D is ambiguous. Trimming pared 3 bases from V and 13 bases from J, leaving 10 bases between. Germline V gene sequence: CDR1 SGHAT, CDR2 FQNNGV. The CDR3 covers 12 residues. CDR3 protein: CASSLSVEPLHF. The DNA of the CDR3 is TGTGCCAGCAGCTTGTCCGTCGAGCCCCTCCACTTT.

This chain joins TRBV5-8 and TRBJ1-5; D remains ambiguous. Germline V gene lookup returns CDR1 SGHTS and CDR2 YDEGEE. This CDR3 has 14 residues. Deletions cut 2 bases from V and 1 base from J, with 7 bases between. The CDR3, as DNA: TGTGCCAGCAGCTTAGTGGACAGCAATCAGCCCCAGCATTTT. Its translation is CASSLVDSNQPQHF.

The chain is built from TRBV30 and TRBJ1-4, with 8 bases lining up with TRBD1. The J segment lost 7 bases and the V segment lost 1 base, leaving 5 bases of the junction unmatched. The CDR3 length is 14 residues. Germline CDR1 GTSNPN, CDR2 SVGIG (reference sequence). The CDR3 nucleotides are TGTGCCTGGAGTGATGGCAGGGGGCTTGAAAAACTGTTTTTT. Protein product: CAWSDGRGLEKLFF.

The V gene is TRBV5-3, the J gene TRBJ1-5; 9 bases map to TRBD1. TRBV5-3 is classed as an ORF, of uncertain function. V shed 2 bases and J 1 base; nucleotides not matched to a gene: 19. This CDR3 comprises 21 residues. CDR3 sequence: CARSLRGTRDREEGSNQPQHF. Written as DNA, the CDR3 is TGTGCCAGAAGCTTAAGAGGGACCCGGGACAGGGAGGAAGGGAGCAATCAGCCCCAGCATTTT.